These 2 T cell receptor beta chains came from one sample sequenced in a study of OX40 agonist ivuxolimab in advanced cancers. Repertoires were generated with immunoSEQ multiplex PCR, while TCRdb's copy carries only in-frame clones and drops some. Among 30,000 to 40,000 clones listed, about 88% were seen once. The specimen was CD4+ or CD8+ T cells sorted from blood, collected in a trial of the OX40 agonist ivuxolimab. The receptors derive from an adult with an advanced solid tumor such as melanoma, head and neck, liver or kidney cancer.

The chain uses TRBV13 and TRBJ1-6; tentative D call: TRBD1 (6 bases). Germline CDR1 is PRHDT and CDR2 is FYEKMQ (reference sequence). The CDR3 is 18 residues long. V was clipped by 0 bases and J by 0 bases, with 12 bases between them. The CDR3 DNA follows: TGTGCCAGCAGCTTAGGAGGGGGGTCGAGCTCCTATAATTCACCCCTCCACTTT. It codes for CASSLGGGSSSYNSPLHF.

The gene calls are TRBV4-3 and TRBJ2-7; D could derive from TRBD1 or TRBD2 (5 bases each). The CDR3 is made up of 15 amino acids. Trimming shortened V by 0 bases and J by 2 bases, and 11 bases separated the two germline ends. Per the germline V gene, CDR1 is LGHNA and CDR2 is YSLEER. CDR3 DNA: TGCGCCAGCAGCCAAGATCGGGGCGGAGCCTACGAGCAGTACTTC. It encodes CASSQDRGGAYEQYF.